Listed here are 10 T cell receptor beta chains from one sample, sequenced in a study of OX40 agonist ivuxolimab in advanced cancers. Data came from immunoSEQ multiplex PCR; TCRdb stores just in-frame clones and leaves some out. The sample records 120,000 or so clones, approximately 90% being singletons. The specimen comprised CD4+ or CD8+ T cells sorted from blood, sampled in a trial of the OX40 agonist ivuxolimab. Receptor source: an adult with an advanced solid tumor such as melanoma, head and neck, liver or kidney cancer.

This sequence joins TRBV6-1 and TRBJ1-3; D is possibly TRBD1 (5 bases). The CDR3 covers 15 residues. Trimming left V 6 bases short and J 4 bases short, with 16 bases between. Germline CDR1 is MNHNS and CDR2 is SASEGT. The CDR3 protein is CASRFGGISGNTIYF. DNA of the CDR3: TGTGCCAGCAGGTTTGGGGGTATCTCAGGAAACACCATATATTTT.

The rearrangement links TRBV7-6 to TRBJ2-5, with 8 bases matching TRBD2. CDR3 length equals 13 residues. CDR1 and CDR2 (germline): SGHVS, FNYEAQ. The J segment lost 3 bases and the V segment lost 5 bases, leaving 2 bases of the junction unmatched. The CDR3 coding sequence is TGTGCCAGCAGCCTTAGCGGGAAAGAGACCCAGTACTTC. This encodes CASSLSGKETQYF.

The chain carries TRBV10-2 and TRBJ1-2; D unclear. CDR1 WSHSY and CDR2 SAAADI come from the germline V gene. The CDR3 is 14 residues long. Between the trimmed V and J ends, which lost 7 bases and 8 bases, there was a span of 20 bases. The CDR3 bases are TGCGCCAGCACGGACGATACCGTGTATGAGGGCTACACCTTC. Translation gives CASTDDTVYEGYTF.

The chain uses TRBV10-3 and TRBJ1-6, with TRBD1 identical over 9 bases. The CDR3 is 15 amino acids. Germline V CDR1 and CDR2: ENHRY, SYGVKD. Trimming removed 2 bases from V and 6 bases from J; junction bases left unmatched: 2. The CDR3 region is CAISEAGQGNSPLHF. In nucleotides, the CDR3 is TGTGCCATCAGTGAGGCGGGACAGGGTAATTCACCCCTCCACTTT.

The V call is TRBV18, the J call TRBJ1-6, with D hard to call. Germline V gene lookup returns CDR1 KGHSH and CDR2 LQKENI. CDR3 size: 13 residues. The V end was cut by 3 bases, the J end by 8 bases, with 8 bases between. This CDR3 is CASSPQIDSPLHF. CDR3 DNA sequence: TGTGCCAGCTCACCCCAAATCGATTCACCCCTCCACTTT.

The CDR3 protein is CASSLRGGSDTQYF. The CDR3 region has the DNA TGTGCCAGCAGCTTACGGGGGGGCTCAGATACGCAGTATTTT. This rearrangement joins TRBV7-3 to TRBJ2-3; 8 nucleotides line up with TRBD2. Trimming at V came to 2 bases and at J to 4 bases, leaving 2 bases not matched to a gene. The CDR3 is 14 amino acids. The germline V gene has CDR1 SGHTA and CDR2 FQGTGA.

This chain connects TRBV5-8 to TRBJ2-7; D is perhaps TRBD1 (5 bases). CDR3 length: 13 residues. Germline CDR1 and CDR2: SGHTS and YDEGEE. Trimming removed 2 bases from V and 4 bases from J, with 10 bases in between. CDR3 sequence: CASSFGRVYEQYF. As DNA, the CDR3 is TGTGCCAGCAGCTTTGGCAGGGTATACGAGCAGTACTTC.

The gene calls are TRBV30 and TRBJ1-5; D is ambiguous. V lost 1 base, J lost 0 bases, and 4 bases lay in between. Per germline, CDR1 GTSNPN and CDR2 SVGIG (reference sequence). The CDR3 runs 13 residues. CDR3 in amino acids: CAWSGYSNQPQHF. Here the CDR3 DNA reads TGTGCCTGGAGTGGCTATAGCAATCAGCCCCAGCATTTT.

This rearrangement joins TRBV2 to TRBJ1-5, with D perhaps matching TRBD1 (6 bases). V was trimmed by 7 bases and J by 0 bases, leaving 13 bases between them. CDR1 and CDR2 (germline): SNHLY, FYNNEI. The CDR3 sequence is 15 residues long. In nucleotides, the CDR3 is TGTGCCAGCAAAAAGGGGGGCTATAGCAATCAGCCCCAGCATTTT. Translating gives CASKKGGYSNQPQHF. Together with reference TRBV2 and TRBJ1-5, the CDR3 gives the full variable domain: EPEVTQTPSHQVTQMGQEVILRCVPISNHLYFYWYRQILGQKVEFLVSFYNNEISEKSEIFDDQFSVERPDGSNFTLKIRSTKLEDSAMYFCASKKGGYSNQPQHFGDGTRLSIL.

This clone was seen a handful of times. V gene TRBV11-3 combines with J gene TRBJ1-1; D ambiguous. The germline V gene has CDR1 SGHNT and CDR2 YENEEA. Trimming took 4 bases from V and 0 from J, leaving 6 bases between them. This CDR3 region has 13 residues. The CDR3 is CASSSRVNTEAFF. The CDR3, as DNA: TGTGCCAGCAGCTCTAGGGTGAACACTGAAGCTTTCTTT.